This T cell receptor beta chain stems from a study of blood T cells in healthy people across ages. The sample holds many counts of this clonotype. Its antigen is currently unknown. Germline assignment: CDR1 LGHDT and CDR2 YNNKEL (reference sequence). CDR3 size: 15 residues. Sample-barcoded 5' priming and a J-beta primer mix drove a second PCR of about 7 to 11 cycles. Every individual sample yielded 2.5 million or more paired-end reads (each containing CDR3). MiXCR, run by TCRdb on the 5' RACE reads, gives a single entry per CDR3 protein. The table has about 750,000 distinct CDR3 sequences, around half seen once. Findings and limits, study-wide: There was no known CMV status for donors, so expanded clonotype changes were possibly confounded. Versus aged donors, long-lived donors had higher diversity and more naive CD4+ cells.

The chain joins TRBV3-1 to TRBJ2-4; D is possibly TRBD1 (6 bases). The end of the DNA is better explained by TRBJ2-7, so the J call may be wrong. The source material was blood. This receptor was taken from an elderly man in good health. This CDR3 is CASSQVLQGSIEQYF. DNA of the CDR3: TGTGCCAGCAGCCAAGTTTTACAGGGTAGCATCGAGCAGTACTTC.